The sequence of this TCR beta chain was determined in a study of cytomegalovirus exposure and HLA in healthy donors. The PCR used 60 Vbeta and 13 Jbeta primers. Libraries were prepared by immunoSEQ multiplex PCR; TCRdb keeps only in-frame clonotypes and omits some of them. Of 170,000 or so clones listed, more than 60% are singletons. Source material: PBMCs. This receptor was identified in a woman aged 45-60 years in good health and CMV-seropositive.

The CDR3 protein is CASSWPRAGLSYNEQFF. The CDR3 DNA reads as TGTGCCAGCAGCTGGCCCCGAGCGGGCCTCTCCTACAATGAGCAGTTCTTC. The gene calls are TRBV5-6 and TRBJ2-1; possibly TRBD2 for D (6 bases). Germline V gene sequence: CDR1 SGHDT, CDR2 YYEEEE. This CDR3 region has 17 residues. V was cut by 3 bases and J by 0 bases, with 16 bases left in between.